A single sample gave rise to the 28 T cell receptor beta chains below, sequenced in a study of PD-L1 blockade in urothelial cancer. Time point reported: pretreatment peripheral blood. Only in-frame clones appear in the TCRdb table, and some are missing; sequencing was by immunoSEQ multiplex PCR. This sample has 70,000 or so clones; approximately 87% occur once, and the top ten carry around 4.8%. The starting material was PBMCs, obtained around atezolizumab (anti-PD-L1) treatment. All receptors derive from a man in his sixties or seventies with urothelial cancer.

This chain uses TRBV29-1 with TRBJ2-1; TRBD2 aligns across 11 bases. Germline V gene lookup returns CDR1 SQVTM and CDR2 ANQGSEA. The CDR3 is 13 amino acids. Losses at the gene ends were 8 bases for V and 5 bases for J; bases not matched to a gene: 5. The CDR3 DNA reads TGCAGCTTCGGGACTAGCGGCCACAATGAGCAGTTCTTC. It translates to CSFGTSGHNEQFF.

Details on this clone: This sample includes further DNA sequences coding for the same CDR3. V gene TRBV5-1 combines with J gene TRBJ2-7, with TRBD1 identical over 8 bases. The CDR3 runs 16 residues. V lost 0 bases and J lost 1; bases outside the gene matches: 6. From germline, CDR1 is SGHRS and CDR2 YFSETQ. DNA for the CDR3: TGCGCCAGCAGCTTGGCCCCCGGACAGGGTTCCTACGAGCAGTACTTC. It specifies CASSLAPGQGSYEQYF.

This clone was detected only once. The chain has TRBV6-1 and TRBJ2-5; 8 bases agree with TRBD2. V trimming: 6 bases; J trimming: 5 bases; junction bases outside the gene matches: 5. Per germline, CDR1 MNHNS and CDR2 SASEGT. The CDR3 length is 13 residues. CDR3 amino acids: CASSGRALETQYF. The CDR3 DNA is TGTGCCAGCAGCGGGAGGGCCCTTGAGACCCAGTACTTC.

The V gene is TRBV28, the J gene TRBJ2-5, with 10 bases matching TRBD2. There are 15 residues in the CDR3. CDR1 is MDHEN, CDR2 SYDVKM, per germline. V gave up 7 bases and J gave up 5 bases; unmatched junction bases: 10. CDR3 in DNA: TGTGCCAGCACCTCCTTAGCGGGAGGAATGGAGACCCAGTACTTC. Translating it yields CASTSLAGGMETQYF. Full variable domain (outside the CDR3, taken from reference TRBV28 and TRBJ2-5): DVKVTQSSRYLVKRTGEKVFLECVQDMDHENMFWYRQDPGLGLRLIYFSYDVKMKEKGDIPEGYSVSREKKERFSLILESASTNQTSMYLCASTSLAGGMETQYFGPGTRLLVL.

Here the CDR3 DNA reads TGTGCCAGCAGCTTGTGGCTAGCGGGATATACAGATACGCAGTATTTT. Protein product: CASSLWLAGYTDTQYF. The chain employs TRBV5-5 and TRBJ2-3; TRBD2 agrees at 9 bases. Germline V CDR1 and CDR2: SGHKS, YYEKEE (reference sequence). This CDR3 has 16 residues. V gave up 1 base and J gave up 3 bases; unmatched junction bases: 6. The complete variable domain, with remaining parts taken from reference TRBV5-5 and TRBJ2-3, reads DAGVTQSPTHLIKTRGQQVTLRCSPISGHKSVSWYQQVLGQGPQFIFQYYEKEERGRGNFPDRFSARQFPNYSSELNVNALLLGDSALYLCASSLWLAGYTDTQYFGPGTRLTVL.

The chain joins TRBV28 to TRBJ1-5, with TRBD1 matching over 7 bases. Germline lookup yields CDR1 MDHEN and CDR2 SYDVKM. This CDR3 region has 13 residues. Trimming removed 11 bases from V and 5 bases from J; junction bases left unmatched: 9. The CDR3 loop is CAGRGGWDQPQHF. For the CDR3, the DNA is TGTGCCGGGCGAGGGGGCTGGGATCAGCCCCAGCATTTT. Together with reference TRBV28 and TRBJ1-5, the CDR3 gives the full variable domain: DVKVTQSSRYLVKRTGEKVFLECVQDMDHENMFWYRQDPGLGLRLIYFSYDVKMKEKGDIPEGYSVSREKKERFSLILESASTNQTSMYLCAGRGGWDQPQHFGDGTRLSIL.

The chain links TRBV28 to TRBJ2-7; TRBD1 is a possible D gene (5 bases). Trimming shortened V by 5 bases and J by 5 bases, and 22 bases separated the two germline ends. The CDR3 extends over 16 amino acids. In germline, CDR1 is MDHEN, CDR2 SYDVKM. For the CDR3, the DNA is TGTGCCAGCAGTCCATTGTTACAGGAGACTCGTGACGAGCAGTACTTC. This encodes CASSPLLQETRDEQYF.

CDR3: CSVLKGGSGEQYF. The CDR3 nucleotides read TGCAGCGTCCTCAAGGGAGGGTCGGGGGAGCAGTACTTC. The chain joins TRBV29-1 to TRBJ2-7; 7 bases are shared with TRBD2. CDR1 and CDR2 (germline): SQVTM, ANQGSEA. The J segment lost 7 bases and the V segment lost 6 bases, leaving 12 bases of the junction unmatched. The CDR3 sequence is 13 residues long.

CDR3 in amino acids: CATSRPSGSGKNIQYF. The CDR3 DNA reads TGTGCCACCAGCAGACCCAGCGGGAGCGGAAAAAACATTCAGTACTTC. This chain connects TRBV15 to TRBJ2-4; 8 nucleotides match TRBD2. V was clipped by 2 bases and J by 4 bases; unmatched bases: 7. The CDR3 covers 16 residues. In germline, CDR1 is LNHNV, CDR2 YYDKDF (reference sequence).

J is TRBJ2-7 and V is TRBV5-1; 11 bases are a match to TRBD2. Trimming removed 4 bases from V and 2 bases from J; junction bases left unmatched: 5. The CDR3 runs 15 residues. CDR1 and CDR2 from the germline V gene are SGHRS and YFSETQ. The CDR3: CASSPGTSGTYEQYF. CDR3 nucleotide sequence: TGCGCCAGCAGCCCCGGGACTAGCGGCACCTACGAGCAGTACTTC.

V and J are TRBV4-1 and TRBJ2-7, with TRBD2 matching over 13 bases. Trimming at V came to 1 base and at J to 6 bases, leaving 0 bases not matched to a gene. Germline values: CDR1 MGHRA, CDR2 YSYEKL. The CDR3 is 14 residues long. CDR3 sequence (DNA): TGCGCCAGCAGCCAAGGACTAGCGGGAGGCGAGCAGTACTTC. Translated, it gives CASSQGLAGGEQYF.

The rearrangement joins TRBV11-2 to TRBJ2-1; tentative D call: TRBD1 (5 bases). Germline CDR1 and CDR2: SGHAT and FQNNGV. The CDR3 is 11 amino acids. V gave up 4 bases and J gave up 13 bases, with 11 bases separating them. The DNA for the CDR3 is TGTGCCAGCAGCTCTTGGGGCTTTCAGTTCTTC. It translates to CASSSWGFQFF. Full variable domain (missing parts from reference TRBV11-2 and TRBJ2-1): EAGVAQSPRYKIIEKRQSVAFWCNPISGHATLYWYQQILGQGPKLLIQFQNNGVVDDSQLPKDRFSAERLKGVDSTLKIQPAKLEDSAVYLCASSSWGFQFFGPGTRLTVL.

V is TRBV7-2 and J is TRBJ2-1; no clear D gene. The CDR3 has 12 amino acids. Trimming stripped 4 bases from V and 6 bases from J, with 7 bases between. CDR1 and CDR2 (germline): SGHTA, FQGNSA. The CDR3 reads CASSSLSNEQFF. In DNA form, the CDR3 reads TGTGCCAGCAGCTCCCTTTCCAATGAGCAGTTCTTC.

The rearrangement uses TRBV5-5 and TRBJ1-1; a weak D match, TRBD1 (5 bases). Germline CDR1 and CDR2: SGHKS and YYEKEE (reference sequence). The CDR3 spans 14 residues. V was cut by 1 base and J by 1 base, with 8 bases left in between. The CDR3 bases are TGTGCCAGCAGCTTGTTCACAGGGAACACTGAAGCTTTCTTT. This translates into CASSLFTGNTEAFF.

V usage is TRBV29-1 and J usage is TRBJ2-2, with 10 bases that match TRBD2. Germline values: CDR1 SQVTM, CDR2 ANQGSEA. The CDR3 length is 14 residues. V lost 6 bases, J lost 0 bases, and 1 base stayed unmatched. CDR3 in amino acids: CSVAGGPNTGELFF. The CDR3 DNA reads as TGCAGCGTAGCGGGAGGGCCGAACACCGGGGAGCTGTTTTTT.

The J gene is TRBJ2-1, the V gene TRBV30; a weak D match, TRBD1 (5 bases). The CDR3 runs 15 residues. V dropped 1 base and J dropped 7 bases, with 17 bases sitting between them. CDR1 GTSNPN and CDR2 SVGIG come from the germline V gene (reference sequence). The CDR3 is CAWSDYGLGRNEQFF. The CDR3 DNA reads as TGTGCCTGGAGTGACTATGGTTTGGGGCGGAATGAGCAGTTCTTC.

This clone was counted a few times. The V and J genes are TRBV27 and TRBJ2-4; no definite D call. Trimming pared 3 bases from V and 6 bases from J, leaving 9 bases between. This CDR3 is 13 amino acids long. Germline V lookup: CDR1 MNHEY, CDR2 SMNVEV (reference sequence). The CDR3 sequence: CASSFRSGNIQYF. CDR3 sequence (DNA): TGTGCCAGCAGTTTTCGGTCAGGAAACATTCAGTACTTC.

This clone was found once. This chain links TRBV6-6 with TRBJ2-5; 7 bases are shared with TRBD1. J lost 1 base, V lost 0 bases, and 2 bases had no gene match. Germline CDR1 is MNHNY and CDR2 is SVGAGI (reference sequence). The CDR3 contains 15 residues. The CDR3 protein is CASSYSNRGQETQYF. The CDR3, as DNA: TGTGCCAGCAGTTACTCTAACAGGGGCCAAGAGACCCAGTACTTC.

The chain has TRBV19 and TRBJ2-7; TRBD2 is a possible D gene (5 bases). Trimming took 8 bases from V and 3 from J, leaving 11 bases between them. Germline lookup yields CDR1 LNHDA and CDR2 SQIVND (reference sequence). The CDR3 contains 12 residues. The CDR3 nucleotides are TGTGCCAGTTCCCCGGACTTCTACGAGCAGTACTTC. Translation: CASSPDFYEQYF.

The chain joins TRBV6-5 to TRBJ2-7; TRBD2 aligns across 7 bases. Germline assignment: CDR1 MNHEY and CDR2 SVGAGI. V shed 8 bases, J shed 1 base, and the junction held 8 bases outside the gene matches. The CDR3 has 14 residues. The DNA for the CDR3 is TGTGCCAGCTCTTCACTAGCGCCGTCCTACGAGCAGTACTTC. This translates into CASSSLAPSYEQYF.

The V call is TRBV9, the J call TRBJ2-3; D might be TRBD2 (7 bases). The V gene lost 1 base and the J gene lost 2 bases, with 20 bases spanning the gap. Germline V gene sequence: CDR1 SGDLS, CDR2 YYNGEE. The CDR3 loop spans 18 amino acids. CDR3 region: CASSVRGLGRGPTDTQYF. The CDR3 coding sequence is TGTGCCAGCAGCGTACGGGGGCTAGGGCGGGGGCCCACAGATACGCAGTATTTT. The complete variable domain, with remaining parts taken from reference TRBV9 and TRBJ2-3, reads DSGVTQTPKHLITATGQRVTLRCSPRSGDLSVYWYQQSLDQGLQFLIQYYNGEERAKGNILERFSAQQFPDLHSELNLSSLELGDSALYFCASSVRGLGRGPTDTQYFGPGTRLTVL.

The gene calls are TRBV5-1 and TRBJ2-7; 9 bases are shared with TRBD2. Losses at the gene ends were 4 bases for V and 5 bases for J; bases not matched to a gene: 10. CDR1 is SGHRS and CDR2 is YFSETQ in the germline V gene. The CDR3 length is 15 residues. CDR3 sequence: CASSDDSGSGNEQYF. Here the CDR3 DNA reads TGCGCCAGCAGCGATGATAGCGGGAGTGGTAACGAGCAGTACTTC.

Written as DNA, the CDR3 is TGTGCCAGCAATGGAGGAGCGGGAGGGGTCCACTACGAGCAGTACTTC. Protein: CASNGGAGGVHYEQYF. V is TRBV28 and J is TRBJ2-7; TRBD2 matches at 10 bases. Germline-derived CDR1 and CDR2 are MDHEN and SYDVKM. V shed 7 bases, J shed 3 bases, and the junction held 12 bases outside the gene matches. The CDR3 has 16 amino acids.

The chain uses TRBV28 and TRBJ2-7; the D is unclear. The CDR3 is made up of 14 amino acids. V lost 2 bases to trimming and J lost 0 bases, with 8 bases between them. In germline, CDR1 is MDHEN, CDR2 SYDVKM. CDR3 nucleotides: TGTGCCAGCAGTTTAATGACACTCTCCTACGAGCAGTACTTC. Residues: CASSLMTLSYEQYF.

This chain uses TRBV2 with TRBJ2-5; 9 bases are a match to TRBD2. The germline gives CDR1 SNHLY, CDR2 FYNNEI. The trim removed 7 bases at V and 7 bases at J, leaving 13 bases unmatched. The CDR3 extends over 15 amino acids. The CDR3 DNA reads TGTGCCAGCATAGGGGCGGGGGGGGCCGCGGGGACCCAGTACTTC. It translates to CASIGAGGAAGTQYF.

The chain joins TRBV11-2 to TRBJ2-7, with 12 positions matching TRBD2. The ends lost 0 bases at V and 6 bases at J; junction bases unmatched: 6. CDR1 is SGHAT, CDR2 FQNNGV, per germline. CDR3 length equals 16 residues. The DNA for the CDR3 is TGTGCCAGCAGCTTAGATCTAGCGGGAGGGTCTGGCGAGCAGTACTTC. It specifies CASSLDLAGGSGEQYF.

V is TRBV5-4 and J is TRBJ2-2; 9 bases align to TRBD1. The CDR3 covers 17 residues. Germline V gene lookup returns CDR1 SGHNT and CDR2 YYREEE (reference sequence). V lost 2 bases and J lost 2; bases outside the gene matches: 7. The CDR3 region has the DNA TGTGCCAGCAGCTTAGGACAGGGGACCATAAACACCGGGGAGCTGTTTTTT. Translated, it gives CASSLGQGTINTGELFF. The full variable domain, in which reference TRBV5-4 and TRBJ2-2 provide the parts outside the CDR3, is ETGVTQSPTHLIKTRGQQVTLRCSSQSGHNTVSWYQQALGQGPQFIFQYYREEENGRGNFPPRFSGLQFPNYSSELNVNALELDDSALYLCASSLGQGTINTGELFFGEGSRLTVL.

The gene calls are TRBV7-8 and TRBJ1-4; 11 bases are a match to TRBD1. The CDR3 spans 16 residues. Germline V CDR1 and CDR2: SGHVS, FQNEAQ. With V trimmed by 5 bases and J by 5 bases, 7 bases remained unmatched. The CDR3 region has the DNA TGTGCCAGCAGCCCCAAGAGGACAGGGGGCAATGAAAAACTGTTTTTT. It specifies CASSPKRTGGNEKLFF.